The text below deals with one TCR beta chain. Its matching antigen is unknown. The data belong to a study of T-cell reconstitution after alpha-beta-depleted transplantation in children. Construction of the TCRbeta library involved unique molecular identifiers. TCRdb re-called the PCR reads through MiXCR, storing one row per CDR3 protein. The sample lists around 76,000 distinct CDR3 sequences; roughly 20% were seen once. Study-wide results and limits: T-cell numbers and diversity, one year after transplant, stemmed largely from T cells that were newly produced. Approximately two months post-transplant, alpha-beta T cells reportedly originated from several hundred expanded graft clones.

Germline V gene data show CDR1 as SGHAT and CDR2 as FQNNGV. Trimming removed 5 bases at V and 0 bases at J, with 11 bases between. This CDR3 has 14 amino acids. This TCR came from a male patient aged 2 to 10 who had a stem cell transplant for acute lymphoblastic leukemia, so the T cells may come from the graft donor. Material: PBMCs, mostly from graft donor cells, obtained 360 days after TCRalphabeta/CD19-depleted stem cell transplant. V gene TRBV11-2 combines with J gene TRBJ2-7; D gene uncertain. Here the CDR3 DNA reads TGTGCCAGCAGCGGCGGCTGGATCTCCTACGAGCAGTACTTC. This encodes CASSGGWISYEQYF.